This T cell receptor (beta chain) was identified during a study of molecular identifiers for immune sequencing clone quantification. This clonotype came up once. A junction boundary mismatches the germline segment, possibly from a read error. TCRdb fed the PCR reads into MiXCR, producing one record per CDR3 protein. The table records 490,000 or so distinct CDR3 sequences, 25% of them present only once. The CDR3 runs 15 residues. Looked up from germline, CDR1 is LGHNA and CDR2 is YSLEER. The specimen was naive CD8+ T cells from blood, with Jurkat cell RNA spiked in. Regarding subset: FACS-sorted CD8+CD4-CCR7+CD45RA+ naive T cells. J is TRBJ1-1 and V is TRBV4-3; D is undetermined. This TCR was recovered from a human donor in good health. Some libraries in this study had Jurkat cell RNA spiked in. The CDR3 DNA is TGCGCCAGCAGCCAAGATAGTTGGTCGAACACTGCAGCTTTCTTT. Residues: CASSQDSWSNTAAFF.